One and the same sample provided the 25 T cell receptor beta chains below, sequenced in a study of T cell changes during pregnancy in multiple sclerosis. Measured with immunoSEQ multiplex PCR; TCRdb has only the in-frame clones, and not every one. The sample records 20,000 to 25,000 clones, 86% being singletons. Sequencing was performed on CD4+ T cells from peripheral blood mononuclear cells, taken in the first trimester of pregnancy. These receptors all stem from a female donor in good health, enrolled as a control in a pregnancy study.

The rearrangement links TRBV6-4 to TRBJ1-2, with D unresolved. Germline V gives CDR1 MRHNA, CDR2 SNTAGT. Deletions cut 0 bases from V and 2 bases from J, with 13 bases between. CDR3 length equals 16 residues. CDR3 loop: CASSDSMVKLNYGYTF. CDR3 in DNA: TGTGCCAGCAGTGACTCGATGGTTAAGCTAAACTATGGCTACACCTTC.

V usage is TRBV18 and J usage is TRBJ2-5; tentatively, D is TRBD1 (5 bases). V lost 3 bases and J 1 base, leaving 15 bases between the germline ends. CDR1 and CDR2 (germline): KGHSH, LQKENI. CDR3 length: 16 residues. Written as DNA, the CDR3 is TGTGCCAGCTCACCGCCCCAGGGCCAGGGCCAAGAGACCCAGTACTTC. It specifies CASSPPQGQGQETQYF.

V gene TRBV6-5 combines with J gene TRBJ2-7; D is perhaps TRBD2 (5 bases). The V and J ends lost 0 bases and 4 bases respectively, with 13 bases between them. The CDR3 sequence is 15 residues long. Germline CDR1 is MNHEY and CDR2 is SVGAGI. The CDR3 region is CASSYSGFPGYEQYF. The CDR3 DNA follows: TGTGCCAGCAGTTACTCAGGCTTCCCGGGGTACGAGCAGTACTTC.

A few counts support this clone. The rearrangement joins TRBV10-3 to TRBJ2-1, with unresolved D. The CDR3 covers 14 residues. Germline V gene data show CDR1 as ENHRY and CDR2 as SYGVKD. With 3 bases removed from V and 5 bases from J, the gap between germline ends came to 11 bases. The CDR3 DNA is TGTGCCATCAGTGAAAGGCTAGTCAACAATGAGCAGTTCTTC. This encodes CAISERLVNNEQFF.

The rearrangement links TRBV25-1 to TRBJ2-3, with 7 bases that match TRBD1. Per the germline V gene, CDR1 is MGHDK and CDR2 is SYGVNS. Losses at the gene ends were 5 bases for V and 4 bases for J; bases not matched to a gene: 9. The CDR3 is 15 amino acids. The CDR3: CASSTQTGSADTQYF. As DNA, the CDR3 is TGTGCCAGCAGTACCCAGACAGGGTCGGCAGATACGCAGTATTTT.

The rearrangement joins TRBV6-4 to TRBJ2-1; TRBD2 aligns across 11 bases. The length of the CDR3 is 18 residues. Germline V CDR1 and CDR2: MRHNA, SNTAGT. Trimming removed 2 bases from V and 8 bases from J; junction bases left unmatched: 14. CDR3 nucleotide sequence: TGTGCCAGCAGTGACGATCCTAGCGGGGGGCTGCCCTGGTATGAGCAGTTCTTC. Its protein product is CASSDDPSGGLPWYEQFF.

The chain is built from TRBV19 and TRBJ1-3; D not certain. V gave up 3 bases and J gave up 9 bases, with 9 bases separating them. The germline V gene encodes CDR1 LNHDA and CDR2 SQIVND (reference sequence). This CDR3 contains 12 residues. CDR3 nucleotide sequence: TGTGCCAGTAGTATCTTTGGAGGCACCATATATTTT. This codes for CASSIFGGTIYF.

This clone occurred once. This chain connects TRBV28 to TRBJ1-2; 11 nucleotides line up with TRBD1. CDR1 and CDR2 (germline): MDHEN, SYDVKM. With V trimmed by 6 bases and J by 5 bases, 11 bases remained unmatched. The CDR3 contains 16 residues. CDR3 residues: CASSYPGTGGQYGYTF. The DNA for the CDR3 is TGTGCCAGCAGCTACCCCGGGACAGGGGGACAATATGGCTACACCTTC.

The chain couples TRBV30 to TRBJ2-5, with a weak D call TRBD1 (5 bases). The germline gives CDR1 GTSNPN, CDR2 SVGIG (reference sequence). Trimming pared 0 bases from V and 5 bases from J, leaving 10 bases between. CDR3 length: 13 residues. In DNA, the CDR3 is TGTGCCTGGAGTGTACAGGAACAGGAGACCCAGTACTTC. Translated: CAWSVQEQETQYF.

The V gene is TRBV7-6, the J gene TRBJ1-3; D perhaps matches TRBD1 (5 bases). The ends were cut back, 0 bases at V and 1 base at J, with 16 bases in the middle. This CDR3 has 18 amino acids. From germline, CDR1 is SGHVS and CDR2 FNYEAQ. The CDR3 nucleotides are TGTGCCAGCAGCTTAGCCGGAGGGGTCGGGGTTTCTGGAAACACCATATATTTT. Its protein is CASSLAGGVGVSGNTIYF. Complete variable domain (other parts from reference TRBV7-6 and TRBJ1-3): GAGVSQSPRYKVTKRGQDVALRCDPISGHVSLYWYRQALGQGPEFLTYFNYEAQQDKSGLPNDRFSAERPEGSISTLTIQRTEQRDSAMYRCASSLAGGVGVSGNTIYFGEGSWLTVV.

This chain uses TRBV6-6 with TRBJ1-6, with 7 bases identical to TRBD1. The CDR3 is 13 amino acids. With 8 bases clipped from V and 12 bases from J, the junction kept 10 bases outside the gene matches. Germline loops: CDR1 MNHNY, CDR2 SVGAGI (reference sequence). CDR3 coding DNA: TGTGCCAGCTGTGACAGGGCAATTCAACCCCTCCACTTT. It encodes CASCDRAIQPLHF.

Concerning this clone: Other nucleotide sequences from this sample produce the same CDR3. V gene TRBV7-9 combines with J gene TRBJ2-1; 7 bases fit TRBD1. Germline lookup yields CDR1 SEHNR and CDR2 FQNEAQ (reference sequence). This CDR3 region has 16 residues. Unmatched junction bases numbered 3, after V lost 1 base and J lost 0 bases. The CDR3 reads CASSLGAGGSYNEQFF. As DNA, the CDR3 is TGTGCCAGCAGCTTAGGCGCAGGGGGCTCCTACAATGAGCAGTTCTTC.

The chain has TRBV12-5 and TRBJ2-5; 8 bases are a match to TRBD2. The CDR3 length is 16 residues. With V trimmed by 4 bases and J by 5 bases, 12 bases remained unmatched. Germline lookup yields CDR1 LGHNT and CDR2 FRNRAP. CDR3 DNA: TGTGCTAGTGGTTCCCCCTCCGGGGGGGCCGGGGAGACCCAGTACTTC. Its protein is CASGSPSGGAGETQYF.

The CDR3 reads CASSLPSSRTRTEAFF. CDR3 bases: TGTGCCAGCAGTTTACCCTCCTCTCGAACCAGGACTGAAGCTTTCTTT. V is TRBV28 and J is TRBJ1-1; D gene uncertain. Trimming took off 2 bases at V and 5 bases at J, with 18 bases between the two ends. The CDR3 totals 16 residues. Germline CDR1 MDHEN, CDR2 SYDVKM.

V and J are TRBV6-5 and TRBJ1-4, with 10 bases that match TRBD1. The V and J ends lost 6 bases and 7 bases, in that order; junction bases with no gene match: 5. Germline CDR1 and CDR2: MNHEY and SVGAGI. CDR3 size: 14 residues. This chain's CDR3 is CASSWDRGSEKLFF. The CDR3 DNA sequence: TGTGCCAGCAGCTGGGACAGGGGCAGTGAAAAACTGTTTTTT.

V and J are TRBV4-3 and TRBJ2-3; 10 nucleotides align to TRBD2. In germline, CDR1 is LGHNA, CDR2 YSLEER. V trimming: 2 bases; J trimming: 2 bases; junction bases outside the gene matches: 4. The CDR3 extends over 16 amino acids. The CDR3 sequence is CASSQLSGGATDTQYF. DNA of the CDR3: TGCGCCAGCAGCCAATTGAGCGGGGGGGCCACAGATACGCAGTATTTT.

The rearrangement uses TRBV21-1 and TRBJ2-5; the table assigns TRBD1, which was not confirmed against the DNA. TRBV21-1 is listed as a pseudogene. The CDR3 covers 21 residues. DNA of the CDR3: TGTGCCAGCAGCAAAGGCCCCGCGGGGACAGGGTCACCCCGGAATCAAGAGACCCAGTACTTC. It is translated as CASSKGPAGTGSPRNQETQYF.

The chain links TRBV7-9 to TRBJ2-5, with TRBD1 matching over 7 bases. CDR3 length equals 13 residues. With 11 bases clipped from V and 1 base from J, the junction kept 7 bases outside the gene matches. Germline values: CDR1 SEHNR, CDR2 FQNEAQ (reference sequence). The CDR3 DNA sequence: TGTGCCGGAGACAGGGCCATCCAAGAGACCCAGTACTTC. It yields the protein CAGDRAIQETQYF.

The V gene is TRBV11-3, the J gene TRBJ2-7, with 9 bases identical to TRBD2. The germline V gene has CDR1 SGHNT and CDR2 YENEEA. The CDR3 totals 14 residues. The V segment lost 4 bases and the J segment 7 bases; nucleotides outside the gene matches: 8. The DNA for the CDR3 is TGTGCCAGCAGCTCAGGCGGGGGGGCAGAGGAGCAGTACTTC. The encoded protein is CASSSGGGAEEQYF.

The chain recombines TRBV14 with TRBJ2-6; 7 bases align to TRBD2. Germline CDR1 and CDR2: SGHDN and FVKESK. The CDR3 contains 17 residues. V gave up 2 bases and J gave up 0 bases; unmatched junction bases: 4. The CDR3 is CASSQRAGLSGANVLTF. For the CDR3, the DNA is TGTGCCAGCAGCCAAAGAGCGGGACTCTCTGGGGCCAACGTCCTGACTTTC.

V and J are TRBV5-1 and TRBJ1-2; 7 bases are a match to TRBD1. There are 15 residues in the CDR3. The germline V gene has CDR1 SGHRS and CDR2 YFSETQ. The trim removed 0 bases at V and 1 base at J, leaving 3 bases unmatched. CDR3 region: CASSLAGDSNYGYTF. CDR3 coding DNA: TGCGCCAGCAGCTTGGCTGGGGACAGTAACTATGGCTACACCTTC.

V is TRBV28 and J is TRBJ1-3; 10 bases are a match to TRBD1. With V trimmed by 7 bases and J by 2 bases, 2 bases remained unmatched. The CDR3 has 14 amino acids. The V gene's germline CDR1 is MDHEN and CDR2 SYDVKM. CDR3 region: CASIGQGAGNTIYF. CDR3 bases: TGTGCCAGCATCGGACAGGGGGCTGGAAACACCATATATTTT.

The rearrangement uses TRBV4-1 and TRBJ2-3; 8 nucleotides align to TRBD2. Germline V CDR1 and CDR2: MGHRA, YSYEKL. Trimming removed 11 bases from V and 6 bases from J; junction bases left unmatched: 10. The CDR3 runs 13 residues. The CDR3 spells CAPGGGPGDTQYF. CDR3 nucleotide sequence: TGCGCCCCGGGGGGGGGACCGGGGGATACGCAGTATTTT.

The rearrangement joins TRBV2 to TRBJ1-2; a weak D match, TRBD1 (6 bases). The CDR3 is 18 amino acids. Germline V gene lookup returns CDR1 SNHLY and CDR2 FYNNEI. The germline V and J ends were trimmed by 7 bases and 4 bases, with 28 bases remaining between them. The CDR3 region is CASIDGTRGMKRTYGYTF. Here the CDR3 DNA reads TGTGCCAGCATAGACGGGACCAGGGGCATGAAAAGGACCTATGGCTACACCTTC.

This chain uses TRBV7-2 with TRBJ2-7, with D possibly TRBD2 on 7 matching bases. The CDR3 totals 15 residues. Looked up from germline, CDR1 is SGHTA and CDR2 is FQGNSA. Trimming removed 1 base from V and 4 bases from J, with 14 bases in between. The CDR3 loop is CASSLDAGAVYEQYF. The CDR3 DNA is TGTGCCAGCAGCTTAGATGCGGGGGCTGTGTACGAGCAGTACTTC. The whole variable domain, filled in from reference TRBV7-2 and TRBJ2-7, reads GAGVSQSPSNKVTEKGKDVELRCDPISGHTALYWYRQSLGQGLEFLIYFQGNSAPDKSGLPSDRFSAERTGGSVSTLTIQRTQQEDSAVYLCASSLDAGAVYEQYFGPGTRLTVT.